This T cell receptor (beta chain) came from a study of T cells in Graves' hyperthyroidism and ophthalmopathy. Study-level findings and limits: In the blood, most expanded thyroid clonotypes above 0.001 appeared as well. From stable hyperthyroidism, ophthalmopathy was separated by a 13 V-J model.

This clonotype was observed a handful of times. Its antigen remains unidentified. RNA transcripts served as the template for amplifying TCR beta CDR3 regions. The primer set for the first-round RT-PCR of the TCR CDR3 was HTBI. TCRdb recomputed calls from the multiplex PCR reads with MiXCR, one row per CDR3 protein. The sample has hundreds of thousands of distinct CDR3 sequences; about 45% are singletons. The germline gives CDR1 MNHEY, CDR2 SVGAGI. This CDR3 has 16 amino acids. V lost 2 bases and J 2 bases, leaving 13 bases between the germline ends. Not enrolled were patients with uncontrolled infection, other autoimmune disease, pregnancy or lactation.

Specimen: peripheral blood or thyroid tissue (not recorded which). This TCR was recovered from an adult man with Graves' disease, either hyperthyroidism or ophthalmopathy (not recorded which). J is TRBJ1-5 and V is TRBV6-5; D unresolved. CDR3 nucleotide sequence: TGTGCCAGCAGTTACCATCTGGGGAGCGGCAATCAGCCCCAGCATTTT. Translating gives CASSYHLGSGNQPQHF.